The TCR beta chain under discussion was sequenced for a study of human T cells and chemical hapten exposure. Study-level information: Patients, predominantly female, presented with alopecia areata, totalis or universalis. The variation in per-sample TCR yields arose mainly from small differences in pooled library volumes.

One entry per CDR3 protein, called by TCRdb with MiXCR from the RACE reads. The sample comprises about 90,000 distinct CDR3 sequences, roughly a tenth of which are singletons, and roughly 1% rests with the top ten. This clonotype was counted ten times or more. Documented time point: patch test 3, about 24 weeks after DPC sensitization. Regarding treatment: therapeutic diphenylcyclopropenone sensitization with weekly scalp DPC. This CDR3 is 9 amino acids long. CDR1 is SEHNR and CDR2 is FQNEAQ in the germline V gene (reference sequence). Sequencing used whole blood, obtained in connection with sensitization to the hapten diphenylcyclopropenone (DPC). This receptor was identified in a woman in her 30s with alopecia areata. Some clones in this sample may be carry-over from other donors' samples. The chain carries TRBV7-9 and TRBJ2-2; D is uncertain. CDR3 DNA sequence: TGTGCTCCTGGCGGGGAGCTGTTTTTT. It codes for CAPGGELFF.